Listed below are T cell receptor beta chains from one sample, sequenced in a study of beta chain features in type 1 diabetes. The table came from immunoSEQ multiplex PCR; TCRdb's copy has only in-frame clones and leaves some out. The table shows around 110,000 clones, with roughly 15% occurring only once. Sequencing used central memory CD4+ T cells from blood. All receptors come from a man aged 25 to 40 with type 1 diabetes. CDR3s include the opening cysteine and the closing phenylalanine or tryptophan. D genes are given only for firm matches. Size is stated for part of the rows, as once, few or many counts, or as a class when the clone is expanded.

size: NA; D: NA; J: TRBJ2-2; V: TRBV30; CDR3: CAWSMGGRTGELFF; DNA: TGTGCCTGGAGTATGGGGGGCCGAACCGGGGAGCTGTTTTTT
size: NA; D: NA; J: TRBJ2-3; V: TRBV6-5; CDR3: CASSYGASSTDTQYF; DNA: TGTGCCAGCAGTTACGGCGCTTCTAGCACAGATACGCAGTATTTT
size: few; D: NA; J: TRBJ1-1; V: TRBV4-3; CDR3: CASSQDGRGQGLNTEAFF; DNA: TGCGCCAGCAGCCAAGATGGGAGGGGCCAGGGATTGAACACTGAAGCTTTCTTT
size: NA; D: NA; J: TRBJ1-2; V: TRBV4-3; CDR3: CASSQYAEDYGYTF; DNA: TGCGCCAGCAGCCAATATGCGGAGGACTATGGCTACACCTTC
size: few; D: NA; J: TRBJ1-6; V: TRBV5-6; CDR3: CASTIATEYNSPLHF; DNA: TGTGCCAGCACCATAGCAACCGAGTATAATTCACCCCTCCACTTT
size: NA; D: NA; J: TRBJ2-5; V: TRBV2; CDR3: CASSEDSQETQYF; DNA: TGTGCCAGCAGTGAAGACAGTCAAGAGACCCAGTACTTC
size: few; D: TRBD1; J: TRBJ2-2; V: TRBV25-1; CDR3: CASSEDRGLVFF; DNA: TGTGCCAGCAGTGAAGACAGGGGGCTGGTGTTTTTT
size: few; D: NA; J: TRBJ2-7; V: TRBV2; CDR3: CASIVGRDPSYEQYF; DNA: TGTGCCAGCATCGTAGGCCGGGACCCCTCCTACGAGCAGTACTTC
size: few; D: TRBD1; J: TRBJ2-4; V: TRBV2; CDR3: CASSERLTGDPKYF; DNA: TGTGCCAGCAGTGAACGGCTAACAGGGGACCCTAAGTACTTC
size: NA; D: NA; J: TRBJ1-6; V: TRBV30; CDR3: CAWRVTGDSPLHF; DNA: TGTGCCTGGAGGGTGACAGGAGACTCACCCCTCCACTTT
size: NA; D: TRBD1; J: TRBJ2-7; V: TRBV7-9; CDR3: CASSLTGNYEQYF; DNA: TGTGCCAGCAGTTTGACAGGGAACTACGAGCAGTACTTC
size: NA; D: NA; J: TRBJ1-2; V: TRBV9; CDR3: CASSVTGYHGYTF; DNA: TGTGCCAGCAGCGTCACAGGGTACCATGGCTACACCTTC
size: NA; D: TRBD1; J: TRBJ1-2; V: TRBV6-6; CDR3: CASSYRQGNYGYTF; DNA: TGTGCCAGCAGTTACCGACAGGGGAACTATGGCTACACCTTC
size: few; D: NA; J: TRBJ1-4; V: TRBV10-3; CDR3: CAISESGVMSEKLFF; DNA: TGTGCCATCAGTGAGTCGGGGGTAATGTCTGAAAAACTGTTTTTT
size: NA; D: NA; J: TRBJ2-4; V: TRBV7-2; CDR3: CASSFDMTKNIQYF; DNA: TGTGCCAGCAGCTTCGACATGACCAAAAACATTCAGTACTTC
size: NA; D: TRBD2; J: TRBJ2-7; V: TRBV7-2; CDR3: CASSLSGGHTYEQYF; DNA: TGTGCCAGCAGCTTAAGCGGGGGCCATACCTACGAGCAGTACTTC
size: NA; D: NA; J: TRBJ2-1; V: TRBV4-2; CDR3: CASSQEPGGTYNEQFF; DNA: TGTGCCAGCAGCCAAGAACCCGGGGGAACCTACAATGAGCAGTTCTTC
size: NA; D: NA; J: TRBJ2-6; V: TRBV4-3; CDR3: CASSQEGGYSGANVLTF; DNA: TGCGCCAGCAGCCAAGAAGGGGGGTACTCTGGGGCCAACGTCCTGACTTTC
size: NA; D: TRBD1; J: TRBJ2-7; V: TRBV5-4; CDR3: CASSITGVSYEQYF; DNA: TGTGCCAGCAGCATCACAGGGGTCTCCTACGAGCAGTACTTC
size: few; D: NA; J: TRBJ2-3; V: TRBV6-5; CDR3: CASSYPWSNPTDTQYF; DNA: TGTGCCAGCAGTTACCCGTGGTCTAATCCCACAGATACGCAGTATTTT
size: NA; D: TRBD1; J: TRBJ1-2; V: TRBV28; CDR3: CASRWDSPYGYTF; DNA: TGTGCCAGCAGATGGGACAGCCCCTATGGCTACACCTTC
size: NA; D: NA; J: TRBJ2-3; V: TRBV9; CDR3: CASSVRLDPDTQYF; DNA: TGTGCCAGCAGCGTCAGACTAGACCCAGATACGCAGTATTTT
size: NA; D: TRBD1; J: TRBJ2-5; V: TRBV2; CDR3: CASSGQTGGVETQYF; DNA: TGTGCCAGCAGCGGCCAGACAGGGGGAGTAGAGACCCAGTACTTC
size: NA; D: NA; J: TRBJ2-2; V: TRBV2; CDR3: CASKKGTGELFF; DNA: TGTGCCAGCAAAAAGGGCACCGGGGAGCTGTTTTTT
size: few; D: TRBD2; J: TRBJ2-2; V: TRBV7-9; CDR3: CASSPGTSGVSGELFF; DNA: TGTGCCAGCAGCCCCGGGACTAGCGGGGTGTCCGGGGAGCTGTTTTTT
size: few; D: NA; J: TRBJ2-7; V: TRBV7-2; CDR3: CASSFIRGEQYF; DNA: TGTGCCAGCAGCTTCATCCGCGGGGAGCAGTACTTC
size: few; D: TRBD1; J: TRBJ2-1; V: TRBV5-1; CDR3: CASSTTSPGTGVNEQFF; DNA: TGCGCCAGCAGCACCACTTCACCCGGGACAGGAGTCAATGAGCAGTTCTTC
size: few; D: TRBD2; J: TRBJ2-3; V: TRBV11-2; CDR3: CASSLGASGGRDTQYF; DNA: TGTGCCAGCAGCTTAGGGGCTAGCGGGGGCCGAGATACGCAGTATTTT
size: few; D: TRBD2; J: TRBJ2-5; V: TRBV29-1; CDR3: CSVRITSGVIQETQYF; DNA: TGCAGCGTCCGAATCACTAGCGGGGTAATCCAAGAGACCCAGTACTTC
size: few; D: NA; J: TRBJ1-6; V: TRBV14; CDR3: CASSQREANSPLHF; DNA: TGTGCCAGCAGCCAAAGAGAGGCGAATTCACCCCTCCACTTT
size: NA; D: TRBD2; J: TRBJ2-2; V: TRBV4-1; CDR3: CASSQDLRGVNTGELFF; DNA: TGCGCCAGCAGCCAAGATCTCCGGGGGGTGAACACCGGGGAGCTGTTTTTT
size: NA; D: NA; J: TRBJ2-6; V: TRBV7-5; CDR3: CARRLEGTGANVLTF; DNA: TGTGCCAGAAGACTAGAGGGTACCGGGGCCAACGTCCTGACTTTC
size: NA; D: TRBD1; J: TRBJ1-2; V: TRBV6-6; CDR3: CASSPGGSGYTF; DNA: TGTGCCAGCAGCCCAGGGGGTAGTGGCTACACCTTC
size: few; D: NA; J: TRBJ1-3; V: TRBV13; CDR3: CASSLIPDSGNTIYF; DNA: TGTGCCAGCAGCTTAATCCCTGACTCTGGAAACACCATATATTTT
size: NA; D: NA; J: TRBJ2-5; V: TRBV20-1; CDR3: CSALAETQYF; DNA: TGCAGTGCTTTAGCGGAGACCCAGTACTTC
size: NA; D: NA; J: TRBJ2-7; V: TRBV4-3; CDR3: CASSQVTGGRIYEQYF; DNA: TGCGCCAGCAGCCAAGTAACTGGCGGGCGAATTTACGAGCAGTACTTC
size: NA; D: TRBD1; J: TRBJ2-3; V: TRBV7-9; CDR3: CASSLADRVGTDTQYF; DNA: TGTGCCAGCAGCTTAGCGGACAGGGTCGGAACAGATACGCAGTATTTT
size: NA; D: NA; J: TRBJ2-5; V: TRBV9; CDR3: CASSVAGRETQYF; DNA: TGTGCCAGCAGCGTAGCGGGCAGAGAGACCCAGTACTTC
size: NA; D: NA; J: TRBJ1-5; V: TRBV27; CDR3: CASSLSRNQPQHF; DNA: TGTGCCAGCAGTTTATCTAGAAATCAGCCCCAGCATTTT
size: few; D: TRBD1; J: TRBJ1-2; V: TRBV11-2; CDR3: CASSHWATGRERDGYTF; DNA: TGTGCCAGCAGCCACTGGGCGACAGGGAGGGAGAGGGATGGCTACACCTTC